This passage covers 13 T cell receptor beta chains from one sample sequenced in a study of post-analysis software for immune sequencing data. Points from the study as a whole: The study found TRBV5-6, TRBV5-1 and TRBV20-1 among several TRBV segments more frequent in patients than controls.

Libraries were made from TCR beta cDNA, and they carried unique molecular identifiers. MiXCR, applied by TCRdb to the PCR reads, yields one record per CDR3 protein. The repertoire holds 600,000 to 700,000 distinct CDR3 sequences, 59% seen once, with about 11% in the top ten. Antigen specificity for these receptors is unknown. Sequencing used blood. These receptors were obtained from a girl between 2 and 10 years old with multiple sclerosis.

The rearrangement links TRBV7-3 to TRBJ2-3; 7 bases align to TRBD1. CDR3 length: 14 amino acids. The V segment lost 4 bases and the J segment 4 bases; nucleotides outside the gene matches: 5. The germline CDR1 and CDR2 sequences are SGHTA and FQGTGA. DNA for the CDR3: TGTGCCAGCAGCTCCTCAGGGGGTTCAGATACGCAGTATTTT. Residues: CASSSSGGSDTQYF. Filled out from reference TRBV7-3 and TRBJ2-3, the complete variable domain reads GAGVSQTPSNKVTEKGKYVELRCDPISGHTALYWYRQSLGQGPEFLIYFQGTGAADDSGLPNDRFFAVRPEGSVSTLKIQRTERGDSAVYLCASSSSGGSDTQYFGPGTRLTVL.

This clonotype has only a few counts. The chain is built from TRBV20-1 and TRBJ2-1, with 12 bases that match TRBD2. Germline lookup yields CDR1 DFQATT and CDR2 SNEGSKA (reference sequence). This CDR3 has 13 residues. With V trimmed by 3 bases and J by 7 bases, 1 base remained unmatched. As DNA, the CDR3 is TGCAGTGCTAGGACTAGCGGGGGAAATGAGCAGTTCTTC. The encoded protein is CSARTSGGNEQFF.

The chain uses TRBV18 and TRBJ2-7, with D possibly TRBD2 on 6 matching bases. Germline CDR1 and CDR2: KGHSH and LQKENI. The ends were cut back, 4 bases at V and 5 bases at J, with 15 bases in the middle. The CDR3 loop spans 14 amino acids. In nucleotides, the CDR3 is TGTGCCAGCTCACGGGGTAGGGAGGTCAACGAGCAGTACTTC. This translates into CASSRGREVNEQYF.

This clonotype was observed a few times. This chain links TRBV7-2 with TRBJ1-2; D perhaps matches TRBD1 (6 bases). Germline V CDR1 and CDR2: SGHTA, FQGNSA. The CDR3 runs to 15 residues. V dropped 5 bases and J dropped 3 bases, with 16 bases sitting between them. In DNA form, the CDR3 reads TGTGCCAGCAGCCCCGGTGGAGGGGGGTACTATGGCTACACCTTC. The encoded protein is CASSPGGGGYYGYTF.

The genes are TRBV5-1 and TRBJ2-3; maybe TRBD1 (6 bases). Trimming stripped 5 bases from V and 1 base from J, with 11 bases between. Germline values: CDR1 SGHRS, CDR2 YFSETQ. This CDR3 contains 14 residues. For the CDR3, the DNA is TGCGCCAGCAGGAAGGACAGAGGCACAGATACGCAGTATTTT. This encodes CASRKDRGTDTQYF.

The chain couples TRBV20-1 to TRBJ2-6, with D maybe TRBD1 (6 bases). The germline V and J ends were trimmed by 6 bases and 0 bases, with 12 bases remaining between them. The V gene's germline CDR1 is DFQATT and CDR2 SNEGSKA (reference sequence). The CDR3 sequence is 15 residues long. The CDR3 sequence: CSAPRGGSGANVLTF. The CDR3 bases are TGCAGTGCCCCAAGAGGGGGCTCTGGGGCCAACGTCCTGACTTTC.

V gene TRBV12-3 or TRBV12-4 combines with J gene TRBJ2-1, with D tentatively TRBD1 (5 bases). With 8 bases removed from V and 4 bases from J, the gap between germline ends came to 12 bases. This CDR3 region has 13 residues. The CDR3 spells CASLKGLYNEQFF. The CDR3 coding sequence is TGTGCCAGCCTCAAGGGGTTATACAATGAGCAGTTCTTC.

The chain is built from TRBV10-3 and TRBJ2-5, with D perhaps matching TRBD2 (7 bases). Trimming pared 2 bases from V and 5 bases from J, leaving 18 bases between. The CDR3 totals 16 residues. Germline loops: CDR1 ENHRY, CDR2 SYGVKD. The CDR3 nucleotides are TGTGCCATCAGTGAGAGGGGGGACTATCTTTCCGAGACCCAGTACTTC. Protein sequence: CAISERGDYLSETQYF.

This clonotype came up a few times. The CDR3 is CASSFIAEETQYF. Here the CDR3 DNA reads TGTGCCAGCAGCTTCATAGCGGAGGAGACCCAGTACTTC. The J gene is TRBJ2-5, the V gene TRBV7-2; D is possibly TRBD2 (6 bases). V lost 3 bases, J lost 5 bases, and 10 bases lay in between. CDR3 length equals 13 residues. CDR1 SGHTA and CDR2 FQGNSA come from the germline V gene.

The rearrangement joins TRBV10-2 to TRBJ2-1; D is perhaps TRBD2 (5 bases). This CDR3 is 16 amino acids long. Per germline, CDR1 WSHSY and CDR2 SAAADI. V lost 0 bases and J 6 bases, leaving 15 bases between the germline ends. CDR3 nucleotide sequence: TGCGCCAGCAGTGAGTCGAGTGAGGGCCGTGGCAATGAGCAGTTCTTC. Translated: CASSESSEGRGNEQFF.

The chain couples TRBV7-9 to TRBJ2-5; possibly TRBD1 or TRBD2 for D (5 bases each). CDR1 is SEHNR and CDR2 is FQNEAQ in the germline V gene (reference sequence). The CDR3 runs to 14 residues. V lost 5 bases, J lost 11 bases, and 21 bases lay in between. CDR3 nucleotides: TGTGCCAGCAGCGGCCGGGACCTAATCGGTGAGCAGTACTTC. Translation: CASSGRDLIGEQYF.

The V call is TRBV10-3, the J call TRBJ2-5; D may be TRBD1 or TRBD2 (6 bases each). CDR3 length: 15 residues. Germline V gene sequence: CDR1 ENHRY, CDR2 SYGVKD. V was clipped by 3 bases and J by 1 base, with 12 bases between them. The DNA of the CDR3 is TGTGCCATCAGTGACGCGGGACAACCCCAAGAGACCCAGTACTTC. Translating gives CAISDAGQPQETQYF.

The chain employs TRBV6-1 and TRBJ2-5; D gene unclear. The CDR3 is made up of 13 amino acids. CDR1 and CDR2 (germline): MNHNS, SASEGT. The V end lost 6 bases, the J end lost 2 bases, and 10 bases lay between the germline ends. The CDR3 coding sequence is TGTGCCAGCAGAATGCTGCCTCAAGAGACCCAGTACTTC. This translates into CASRMLPQETQYF.